The following is a TCR beta chain sequence with its context. Clones were sequenced by immunoSEQ multiplex PCR, and TCRdb holds only the in-frame ones, with some missing. The sample shows some 140,000 clones, more than 90% of them seen only once. The data are from a study of control samples from healthy donors and cancer patients. CDR1 PRHDT and CDR2 FYEKMQ come from the germline V gene (reference sequence). The CDR3 loop spans 14 amino acids. Trimming cost V 1 base and J 4 bases, with 10 bases left between them. The receptor's source is a man younger than 40 in good health. This chain connects TRBV13 to TRBJ1-1, with D unclear. Sequenced input: blood. CDR3 in DNA: TGTGCCAGCAGCTTAGTTACGTCTGGCACTGAAGCTTTCTTT. Its protein is CASSLVTSGTEAFF.